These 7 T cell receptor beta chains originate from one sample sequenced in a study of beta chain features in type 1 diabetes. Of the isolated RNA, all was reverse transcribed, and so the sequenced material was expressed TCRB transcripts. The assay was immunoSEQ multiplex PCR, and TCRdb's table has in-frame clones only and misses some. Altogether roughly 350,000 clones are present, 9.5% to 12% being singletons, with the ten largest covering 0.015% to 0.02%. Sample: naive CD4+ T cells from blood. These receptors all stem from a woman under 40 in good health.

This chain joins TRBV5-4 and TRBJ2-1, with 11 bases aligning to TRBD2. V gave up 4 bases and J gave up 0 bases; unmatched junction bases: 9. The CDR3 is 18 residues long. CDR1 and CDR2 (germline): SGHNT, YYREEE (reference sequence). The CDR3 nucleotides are TGTGCCAGCAGCGGCGGGACTAGCGGAACCAGCTCCTACAATGAGCAGTTCTTC. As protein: CASSGGTSGTSSYNEQFF.

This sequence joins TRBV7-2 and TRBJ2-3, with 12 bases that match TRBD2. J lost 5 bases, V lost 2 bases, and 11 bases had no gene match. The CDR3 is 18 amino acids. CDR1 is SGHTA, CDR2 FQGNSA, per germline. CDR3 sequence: CASSLSLLAGGSGDTQYF. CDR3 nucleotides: TGTGCCAGCAGCTTAAGTCTCCTAGCGGGAGGGTCGGGAGATACGCAGTATTTT.

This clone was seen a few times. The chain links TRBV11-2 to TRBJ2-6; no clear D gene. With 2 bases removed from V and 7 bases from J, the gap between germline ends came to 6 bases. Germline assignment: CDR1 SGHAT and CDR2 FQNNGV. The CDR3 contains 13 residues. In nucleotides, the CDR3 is TGTGCCAGCAGCTTAATTGGCGCCAACGTCCTGACTTTC. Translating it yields CASSLIGANVLTF.

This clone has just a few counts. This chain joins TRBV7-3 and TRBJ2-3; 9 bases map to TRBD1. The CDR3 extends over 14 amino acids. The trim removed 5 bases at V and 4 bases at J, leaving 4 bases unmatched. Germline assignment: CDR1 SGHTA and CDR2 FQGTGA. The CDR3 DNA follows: TGTGCCAGCAGCCTGACAGGGGGTGCAGATACGCAGTATTTT. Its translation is CASSLTGGADTQYF.

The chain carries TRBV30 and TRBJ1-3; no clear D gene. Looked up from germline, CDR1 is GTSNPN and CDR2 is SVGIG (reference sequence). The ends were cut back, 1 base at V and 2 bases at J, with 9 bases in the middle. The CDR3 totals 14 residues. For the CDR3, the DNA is TGTGCCTGGAGTGACCGACTACCTGGAAACACCATATATTTT. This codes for CAWSDRLPGNTIYF.

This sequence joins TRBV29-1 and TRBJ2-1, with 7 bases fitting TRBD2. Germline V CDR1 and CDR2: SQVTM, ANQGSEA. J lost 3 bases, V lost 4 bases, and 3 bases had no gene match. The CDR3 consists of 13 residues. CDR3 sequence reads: CSVGRESYNEQFF. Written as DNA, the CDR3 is TGCAGCGTTGGGCGGGAGAGCTACAATGAGCAGTTCTTC.

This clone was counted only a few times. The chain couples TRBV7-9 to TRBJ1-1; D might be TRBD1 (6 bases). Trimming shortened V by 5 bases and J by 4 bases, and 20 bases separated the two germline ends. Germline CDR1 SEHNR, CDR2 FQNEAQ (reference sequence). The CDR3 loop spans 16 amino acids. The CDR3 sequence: CASSDQNPQDSTEAFF. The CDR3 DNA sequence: TGTGCCAGCAGCGACCAGAATCCTCAGGACAGCACTGAAGCTTTCTTT.